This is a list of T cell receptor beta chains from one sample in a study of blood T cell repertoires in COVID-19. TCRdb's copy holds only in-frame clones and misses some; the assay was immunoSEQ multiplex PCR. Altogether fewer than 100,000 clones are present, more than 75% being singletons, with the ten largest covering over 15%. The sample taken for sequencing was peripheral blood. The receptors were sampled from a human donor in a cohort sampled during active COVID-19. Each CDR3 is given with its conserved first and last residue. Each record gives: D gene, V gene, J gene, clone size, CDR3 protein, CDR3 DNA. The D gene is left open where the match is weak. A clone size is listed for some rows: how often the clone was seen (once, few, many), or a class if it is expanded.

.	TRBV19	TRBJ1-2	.	CASSTWDTGRYTF	TGTGCCAGTAGTACTTGGGACACCGGGCGCTACACCTTC
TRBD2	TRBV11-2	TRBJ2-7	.	CASSLEGGRSYEQYF	TGTGCCAGCAGCTTAGAAGGCGGGAGGTCCTACGAGCAGTACTTC
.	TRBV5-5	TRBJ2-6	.	CASSLLRTAGANVLTF	TGTGCCAGCAGTTTGCTCCGGACAGCTGGGGCCAACGTCCTGACTTTC
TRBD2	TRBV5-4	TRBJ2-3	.	CASSSRLAISTDTQYF	TGTGCCAGCAGCTCCCGACTAGCGATTAGCACAGATACGCAGTATTTT
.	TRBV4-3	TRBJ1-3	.	CASSQDSGPSSGNTIYF	TGCGCCAGCAGCCAAGATTCAGGTCCCTCCTCTGGAAACACCATATATTTT
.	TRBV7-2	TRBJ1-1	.	CASSLGHTGDTEAFF	TGTGCCAGCAGCTTAGGCCATACGGGGGACACTGAAGCTTTCTTT
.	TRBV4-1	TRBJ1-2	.	CASSLIGGEGYGYTF	TGCGCCAGCAGCCTCATAGGGGGGGAGGGTTATGGCTACACCTTC
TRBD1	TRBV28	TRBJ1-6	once	CASRISGTGDQRTYNSPLHF	TGTGCCAGCAGGATCTCCGGGACAGGGGATCAACGGACATATAATTCACCCCTCCACTTT
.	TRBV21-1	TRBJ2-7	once	CASSKRYEGLRCEQYF	TGTGCCAGCAGCAAAAGGTACGAGGGACTGCGCTGCGAGCAGTACTTC
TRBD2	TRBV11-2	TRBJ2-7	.	CASSLDPQSGRPYEQYF	TGTGCCAGCAGCTTAGATCCACAGAGCGGGAGACCCTACGAGCAGTACTTC
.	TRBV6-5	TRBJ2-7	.	CASSPRMGRSYEQYF	TGTGCCAGCAGCCCAAGAATGGGGCGGTCCTACGAGCAGTACTTC
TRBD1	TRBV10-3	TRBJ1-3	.	CAISEFPTGGGGNTIYF	TGTGCCATCAGTGAGTTTCCAACAGGGGGCGGTGGAAACACCATATATTTT